This TCR beta chain was found in a study of CD4 T cells in relation to SARS-CoV-2 and coronaviruses. Background on the study: Convalescent patients had median age 38.5 years, range about 20 to 75. Study-wide results and caveats: About 65% of donors had memory CD4+ clonotypes crossrecognizing SARS-CoV-2 and common cold coronavirus spike.

The germline gives CDR1 MDHEN, CDR2 SYDVKM. V was clipped by 4 bases and J by 6 bases, with 16 bases between them. The CDR3 loop spans 15 amino acids. Details on this clone: Its antigen is undetermined.

TCRdb's copy holds only in-frame clones and misses some; the assay was immunoSEQ multiplex PCR. The data show some 45,000 clones, roughly 87% seen once. This clonotype was obtained from an adult with COVID-19. This sequence joins TRBV28 and TRBJ2-1; D uncertain. Sequencing used naive CD4+ T cells from PBMCs, cultured in vitro. Sample subset: naive CD4+ T cells isolated by negative enrichment. CDR3 residues: CASSSHRRGSNEQFF. CDR3 bases: TGTGCCAGCAGTTCACACCGAAGAGGCTCCAATGAGCAGTTCTTC.